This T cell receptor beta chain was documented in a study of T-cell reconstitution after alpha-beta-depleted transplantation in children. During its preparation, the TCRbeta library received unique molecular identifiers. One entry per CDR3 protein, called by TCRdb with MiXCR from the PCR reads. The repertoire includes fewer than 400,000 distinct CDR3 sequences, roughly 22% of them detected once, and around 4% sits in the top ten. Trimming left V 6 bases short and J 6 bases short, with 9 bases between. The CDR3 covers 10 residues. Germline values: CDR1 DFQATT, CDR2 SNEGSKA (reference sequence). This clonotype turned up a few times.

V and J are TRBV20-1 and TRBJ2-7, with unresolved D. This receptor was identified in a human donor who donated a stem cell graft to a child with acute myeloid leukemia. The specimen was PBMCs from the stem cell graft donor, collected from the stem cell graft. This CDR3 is CSAKDGEQYF. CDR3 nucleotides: TGCAGTGCGAAGGACGGCGAGCAGTACTTC.